Below, one TCR beta chain is given with its context. Its antigen is not identified. This specimen belongs to a study of T cell responses to AZD1222 COVID-19 vaccine. Study-wide findings and caveats: The donor cohort was predominantly white British with a female majority, and clonal diversity may have been underestimated. Without day 14 samples, only post-peak T cell repertoires were studied. Targeting of unmutated variant regions was reportedly seen in nearly half of spike-specific TCRs.

From germline, CDR1 is MNHEY and CDR2 SMNVEV (reference sequence). The CDR3 extends over 13 amino acids. V gave up 6 bases and J gave up 0 bases, with 8 bases separating them. Clones were read by immunoSEQ multiplex PCR, and TCRdb kept only the in-frame ones, dropping some. The table includes 140,000 to 150,000 clones, 90% to 95% detected once. The source of this sequence is an adult in good health. The sequencing here drew on peripheral blood, taken on day 0 of AZD1222 vaccination. The rearrangement links TRBV27 to TRBJ2-5; a weak D match, TRBD1 (6 bases). CDR3 nucleotides: TGTGCCAGCAGGACAGGTAACCAAGAGACCCAGTACTTC. It is translated as CASRTGNQETQYF.